The entry below gives a single T cell receptor (beta chain) sequence along with its context. The V and J ends lost 6 bases and 0 bases respectively, with 11 bases between them. The germline gives CDR1 MNHEY, CDR2 SVGAGI. The CDR3 is made up of 15 amino acids. The method was immunoSEQ multiplex PCR; TCRdb's version includes in-frame clones alone and lacks a portion of them. The sample carries about 150,000 clones, more than 80% recorded once. This specimen belongs to a study of blood T cell repertoires in COVID-19. About the study: COVID-19 samples, acute and convalescent, were from the United States, Italy and Spain.

The TCR sequence derives from a woman aged 40 to 50 with acute or convalescent COVID-19. The rearrangement links TRBV6-5 to TRBJ2-2; D possibly corresponds to TRBD2 (5 bases). The sequencing sample was made of peripheral blood. The CDR3 reads CASRVVEANTGELFF. CDR3 coding DNA: TGTGCCAGCAGGGTGGTGGAGGCGAACACCGGGGAGCTGTTTTTT.